Each of the 4 T cell receptor beta chains below was sequenced from the same sample in a study of a mutant IDH1 vaccine in newly diagnosed glioma. Here immunoSEQ multiplex PCR was the method, and the copy in TCRdb shows in-frame clones only, minus some. This sample has about 54,000 clones; less than 90% occur once, and the top ten carry roughly 3%. Their antigens are not known. As for time point: week 47, end of study. Each dose of the vaccine consisted of 300 ug of mutant IDH1 20-mer peptide, with topical imiquimod. This specimen was PBMCs, taken from a glioma patient whose treatment included an IDH1 peptide vaccine. These receptors came from a woman between 45 and 65 years old with glioma.

The chain has TRBV9 and TRBJ2-2, with D possibly being TRBD2 (5 bases). The ends were cut back, 3 bases at V and 6 bases at J, with 12 bases in the middle. Per the germline V gene, CDR1 is SGDLS and CDR2 is YYNGEE. This CDR3 spans 14 amino acids. Written as DNA, the CDR3 is TGTGCCAGCAGCGCCCTTCAGGAGGCCGGGGAGCTGTTTTTT. Protein sequence: CASSALQEAGELFF. Full variable domain (rest looked up from reference TRBV9 and TRBJ2-2): DSGVTQTPKHLITATGQRVTLRCSPRSGDLSVYWYQQSLDQGLQFLIQYYNGEERAKGNILERFSAQQFPDLHSELNLSSLELGDSALYFCASSALQEAGELFFGEGSRLTVL.

The chain uses TRBV25-1 and TRBJ2-7, with TRBD1 matching over 9 bases. V dropped 10 bases and J dropped 0; count of bases not matched to a gene: 10. The V gene's germline CDR1 is MGHDK and CDR2 SYGVNS. The CDR3 consists of 15 residues. The DNA of the CDR3 is TGTGCCACCGGGACAGGGACTCTTAGCTCCTACGAGCAGTACTTC. Amino acids: CATGTGTLSSYEQYF.

This clone is labeled as medium-sized. The genes are TRBV6-6 and TRBJ2-7; D assignment may be TRBD1 or TRBD2 (5 bases each). The germline V gene has CDR1 MNHNY and CDR2 SVGAGI (reference sequence). V was cut by 6 bases and J by 2 bases, with 17 bases left in between. This CDR3 is built from 15 residues. The DNA of the CDR3 is TGTGCCAGCAGCCCCCCCGGGACCCTAACCTACGAGCAGTACTTC. Its protein product is CASSPPGTLTYEQYF.

The rearrangement links TRBV5-4 to TRBJ1-6; tentatively, D is TRBD1 (5 bases). CDR3 length equals 15 residues. Germline-derived CDR1 and CDR2 are SGHNT and YYREEE (reference sequence). The germline V and J ends were trimmed by 1 base and 9 bases, with 14 bases remaining between them. The CDR3 region has the DNA TGTGCCAGCAGCTTGAAGGGAGGGGTAGGTTCACCCCTCCACTTT. Its translation is CASSLKGGVGSPLHF.